Detailed here is one T cell receptor (beta chain). Only a few counts were recorded for this clone. Its specific antigen is unknown. Base qualities were left out, and no much larger clone turns up one base away. Other nucleotide sequences from this sample produce the same CDR3. The germline V gene (reference sequence) supplies CDR1 SGHNT and CDR2 YYREEE. Counted from cysteine to phenylalanine, this CDR3 has 15 amino acids. This entry keeps only the CDR3 DNA: 45 bases, framed from base 1. Ends trimmed: V by 0 bases, J by 3 bases; bases unmatched to a gene: 3. TCRbeta CDR3 regions were amplified from genomic DNA by means of the immunoSEQ Assay, a bias-controlled multiplex PCR. Turning to the authors' computational methods: The number of nucleated cells in each sample was estimated from the amplification of reference gene primers within the assay. To quantify the absolute abundance of each unique TCRbeta CDR3 rearrangement, sequence reads were collapsed and filtered. For each sample, productive Simpson clonality was calculated as the square root of Simpson's diversity index across productive rearrangements. The source is immuneACCESS, and TCRdb retained only in-frame sequences with V and J called. Part of the clones is not carried over; for the studies checked, unresolved V genes explain less than half of this, and the remainder is unexplained. The DNA was the basis for D and trimming; V, J and clone size are from that table. This sample lists around 130,000 clones; 70% to 80% were detected once. Roughly a tenth of the sample goes to the ten largest clones.

The data belong to a study of blood T cell repertoires in COVID-19 (dated by TCRdb to 2018 to 2020). Regarding the study in general: The collaborator samples originated in the United States, Italy and Spain and spanned the acute and convalescent phases of COVID-19. The prospective study material was composed of cDNA or gDNA derived from T cells, B-cell-depleted T cells, or PBMCs. The dataset comprised deeply sampled blood TCRbeta repertoires from subjects exposed to, actively infected with, or recovered from COVID-19. A freely available public database, intended as a resource for researchers studying the immune response to SARS-CoV-2, is where the repertoires were released. Samples were obtained from the ongoing ImmuneRACE study (first 160 participants) and from over a thousand subjects provided by 6 global collaborators. The sample metadata nearly always contained a de-identified subject ID, COVID-19 status, age in years and sex. Where available, HLA class I and class II types were taken from metadata supplied by the sample provider and were not determined by assay-based typing.

What the research found in general, with its limitations: How much clinical and demographic metadata was included differed by source and by participant, and the metadata was provided uncurated.

Each collaborating institution followed its own protocols to collect whole blood in K2EDTA tubes. For TCRbeta analysis, collaborator samples were shipped as frozen whole blood, as isolated PBMCs, or as DNA extracted from either sample type. This sequence was found in a human donor in a cohort sampled during active COVID-19. The material sequenced was peripheral blood. The V and J segments used are TRBV5-4 and TRBJ2-3; TRBD1 aligns with 8 central bases. The CDR3 is CASSLDRGYTDTQYF. In nucleotide form, the sequence is TGTGCCAGCAGCTTGGACAGGGGGTATACAGATACGCAGTATTTT.